The source of this T cell receptor (beta chain) is a study of cytomegalovirus exposure and HLA in healthy donors. Study conclusions and caveats: Cytomegalovirus association was assigned to under 200 TCR beta chains. Later examination showed HLA-associated TCR beta chains had greater clonal expansion than equally common others.

V lost 3 bases, J lost 7 bases, and 7 bases lay in between. Per germline, CDR1 LNHNV and CDR2 YYDKDF (reference sequence). The CDR3 has 12 residues. To note about this clone: Its antigen is still unknown.

The PCR employed 60 Vbeta primers together with 13 Jbeta primers. As originally analysed: In a later analysis, around 12 million of 75 million to 90 million unique beta chains occurred in at least two donors. Method: immunoSEQ multiplex PCR; TCRdb's copy keeps in-frame clones and lacks some. V, J and clone size were drawn from that table, and D and trimming were deduced from the DNA. The sample consists of about 190,000 clones, 81% of them appearing once. The TCR originated in a man aged 18 to 30 in good health and CMV-seronegative. The chain joins TRBV15 to TRBJ1-5, with unresolved D. Sequencing input: PBMCs. The DNA for the CDR3 is TGTGCCACCAGCAGGTCATTCCAGCCCCAGCATTTT. Protein product: CATSRSFQPQHF.